The T cell receptor beta chain described here comes from a study of blood T cell repertoires in COVID-19. On the study more broadly: Acute-phase and convalescent COVID-19 samples originated in the United States, Italy and Spain. The analysed material was cDNA or gDNA that came from T cells, B-cell-depleted T cells, or PBMCs.

Original methodology: Estimates of nucleated cell counts were drawn from the amplification of reference gene primers. The data were produced by immunoSEQ multiplex PCR, yet TCRdb's version contains in-frame clones alone and is incomplete. The DNA gave D and trimming, while V, J and clone size come from that table. The sample has roughly 300,000 clones, around 88% seen once. Germline assignment: CDR1 KGHSH and CDR2 LQKENI. V shed 3 bases and J shed 0 bases, with 8 bases lying between them. This CDR3 is built from 14 residues. Sample: peripheral blood. The chain combines TRBV18 with TRBJ1-1, with a weak D call TRBD1 (5 bases). This sequence was found in a woman aged 50 to 60 with acute or convalescent COVID-19. The CDR3 bases are TGTGCCAGCTCACCGGGGCCCATGAACACTGAAGCTTTCTTT. It is translated as CASSPGPMNTEAFF.